This T cell receptor beta chain was retrieved from a study of OX40 agonist ivuxolimab in advanced cancers. Germline lookup yields CDR1 SEHNR and CDR2 FQNEAQ (reference sequence). This CDR3 contains 14 residues. V was pared by 5 bases and J by 2 bases, with 4 bases of the junction left unmatched. This table comes from immunoSEQ multiplex PCR, and its TCRdb copy is limited to in-frame clones, with some not included. Of 55,000 to 75,000 clones in the sample, roughly nine tenths were seen once. This chain links TRBV7-9 with TRBJ2-5; 8 positions agree with TRBD2. Here the sequenced sample was CD4+ or CD8+ T cells sorted from blood, taken in a trial of the OX40 agonist ivuxolimab. The TCR comes from an adult with an advanced solid tumor such as melanoma, head and neck, liver or kidney cancer. CDR3 sequence (DNA): TGTGCCAGCAGCCATTCTAGCGGGCAAGAGACCCAGTACTTC. It codes for CASSHSSGQETQYF.